The 29 T cell receptor beta chains below all came from one sample that was sequenced in a study of regulatory T cells in long-lasting Graves disease. The time point here: persistent/refractory GD, antithyroid drugs over 5 years with positive TRAb. Making the TCR library involved RNA that had been extracted from PBMCs. Arm-PCR with iRepertoire HTBI primers amplified the CDR3 regions for these TCR beta libraries. TCRdb fed the multiplex PCR reads into MiXCR, producing one record per CDR3 protein. Counted here are some 450,000 distinct CDR3 sequences, roughly a quarter occurring once; the ten biggest clones make up about a quarter. The material was peripheral blood mononuclear cells (PBMCs), obtained when the disease was refractory, from a patient treated with antithyroid drugs. Source of these receptors: a female donor with Graves disease.

At least ten counts were recorded for this clonotype. This chain joins TRBV6-1 and TRBJ2-5; 9 bases are shared with TRBD1. The V and J ends lost 4 bases and 4 bases, in that order; junction bases with no gene match: 4. The CDR3 is made up of 14 amino acids. Germline CDR1 reads MNHNS; CDR2 reads SASEGT. The CDR3 sequence is CASSGWGQGETQYF. CDR3 nucleotides: TGTGCCAGCAGTGGGTGGGGACAGGGAGAGACCCAGTACTTC.

The chain employs TRBV19 and TRBJ2-4; the D gene is possibly TRBD2 (6 bases). Germline-derived CDR1 and CDR2 are LNHDA and SQIVND (reference sequence). The CDR3 contains 16 residues. The germline V and J ends were trimmed by 4 bases and 1 base, with 14 bases remaining between them. The CDR3 DNA reads as TGTGCCAGTAGTACCGGGAGCAACGGGGCCAAAAACATTCAGTACTTC. This codes for CASSTGSNGAKNIQYF.

This clonotype was seen at least ten times. The chain couples TRBV11-2 to TRBJ1-1; D unclear. Germline CDR1 and CDR2: SGHAT and FQNNGV. Trimming shortened V by 6 bases and J by 0 bases, and 8 bases separated the two germline ends. This CDR3 spans 13 amino acids. In DNA, the CDR3 is TGTGCCAGCAGAAGAAGCATGAACACTGAAGCTTTCTTT. Translated, it gives CASRRSMNTEAFF.

This clonotype was seen at least ten times. V is TRBV12-3 or TRBV12-4 and J is TRBJ2-7, with D possibly being TRBD2 (5 bases). The CDR3 has 16 residues. The V gene lost 1 base and the J gene lost 2 bases, with 15 bases spanning the gap. CDR3 amino acids: CASSLGVGNPPYEQYF. CDR3 bases: TGTGCCAGCAGTTTAGGGGTCGGGAACCCTCCCTACGAGCAGTACTTC.

Comment on this clonotype: The junction differs from germline at one of its ends, possibly a read error. This chain links TRBV6-1 with TRBJ2-7; 7 nucleotides agree with TRBD2. The CDR3 totals 14 residues. Germline CDR1 and CDR2: MNHNS and SASEGT. In DNA, the CDR3 is TGTGCCAGCAACGCAAGGAGAGCGGGATTCCCCGTCAGCTGG. Encoded protein: CASNARRAGFPVSW.

In its sample, this clonotype was seen many times. The chain joins TRBV2 to TRBJ2-2, with 7 bases lining up with TRBD2. The ends lost 7 bases at V and 6 bases at J; junction bases unmatched: 8. Germline CDR1 SNHLY, CDR2 FYNNEI. This CDR3 is built from 14 residues. The CDR3 sequence is CASTAGLQPGELFF. Written as DNA, the CDR3 is TGTGCCAGCACAGCGGGACTACAACCCGGGGAGCTGTTTTTT. The variable domain in full, completed from reference TRBV2 and TRBJ2-2, reads EPEVTQTPSHQVTQMGQEVILRCVPISNHLYFYWYRQILGQKVEFLVSFYNNEISEKSEIFDDQFSVERPDGSNFTLKIRSTKLEDSAMYFCASTAGLQPGELFFGEGSRLTVL.

The CDR3 DNA is TGTGCCAGCAGTCCGGGGGGGCCTGGGACTGAAGCTTTCTTT. It is translated as CASSPGGPGTEAFF. This chain links TRBV12-3 or TRBV12-4 with TRBJ1-1; perhaps TRBD1 as D (6 bases). The CDR3 sequence is 14 residues long. V shed 5 bases and J shed 5 bases, with 15 bases lying between them.

This clonotype was seen more than once but under ten times. The chain couples TRBV7-2 to TRBJ1-1, with TRBD1 identical over 7 bases. Germline V CDR1 and CDR2: SGHTA, FQGNSA. This CDR3 spans 14 amino acids. J lost 3 bases, V lost 6 bases, and 7 bases had no gene match. CDR3 bases: TGTGCCAGCAGATCAACAGGGGCGGACACTGAAGCTTTCTTT. It translates to CASRSTGADTEAFF.

This clonotype has at least ten counts. The CDR3 region has the DNA TGTGCCAGCAGTCGGACGACAGGGGTTAGGGGTGAAAAACTGTTTTTT. It codes for CASSRTTGVRGEKLFF. The chain uses TRBV2 and TRBJ1-4, with 8 positions matching TRBD1. Unmatched junction bases numbered 12, after V lost 5 bases and J lost 7 bases. This CDR3 region has 16 residues. Germline V lookup: CDR1 SNHLY, CDR2 FYNNEI.

The V gene is TRBV6-1, the J gene TRBJ1-2; D is ambiguous. Germline CDR1 and CDR2: MNHNS and SASEGT. The V end was cut by 2 bases, the J end by 4 bases, with 11 bases between. The CDR3 has 14 amino acids. The CDR3 DNA reads as TGTGCCAGCAGTGAAATAAGGATCAGCTATGGCTACACCTTC. Residues: CASSEIRISYGYTF.

This clonotype was seen a handful of times. The gene calls are TRBV5-1 and TRBJ2-7; 9 nucleotides line up with TRBD1. Germline loops: CDR1 SGHRS, CDR2 YFSETQ. Losses at the gene ends were 5 bases for V and 2 bases for J; bases not matched to a gene: 5. This CDR3 comprises 14 residues. CDR3 sequence: CASRSGTGTYEQYF. As DNA, the CDR3 is TGCGCCAGCAGGTCCGGGACAGGGACCTACGAGCAGTACTTC.

The table lists this clonotype with a few counts. The rearrangement uses TRBV6-5 and TRBJ2-6; TRBD1 matches 7 bases. The ends lost 4 bases at V and 0 bases at J; junction bases unmatched: 6. CDR3 length equals 17 residues. The V gene's germline CDR1 is MNHEY and CDR2 SVGAGI. DNA for the CDR3: TGTGCCAGCAGTTGGGACAGTCAGAGCTCTGGGGCCAACGTCCTGACTTTC. This sequence encodes CASSWDSQSSGANVLTF.

The sample holds a few counts of this clonotype. This rearrangement joins TRBV7-2 to TRBJ1-2; D is unresolved. Trimming removed 5 bases from V and 0 bases from J, with 13 bases in between. CDR1 and CDR2 (germline): SGHTA, FQGNSA. The CDR3 has 15 amino acids. The CDR3 bases are TGTGCCAGCAGCACCAAGGGCTCCGCTAACTATGGCTACACCTTC. It encodes CASSTKGSANYGYTF.

The chain links TRBV12-3 or TRBV12-4 to TRBJ1-5; D is unclear. The V end was cut by 1 base, the J end by 7 bases, with 8 bases between. The CDR3 is 13 amino acids. In nucleotides, the CDR3 is TGTGCCAGCAGTTTAGGGTCCCCCCAGCCCCAGCATTTT. It codes for CASSLGSPQPQHF.

This clonotype was counted only a few times. The genes are TRBV5-1 and TRBJ2-2, with 11 positions matching TRBD2. CDR1 and CDR2 from the germline V gene are SGHRS and YFSETQ. The CDR3 loop spans 15 amino acids. V was pared by 4 bases and J by 5 bases, with 4 bases of the junction left unmatched. CDR3 sequence: CASSPRLAGTGELFF. DNA for the CDR3: TGCGCCAGCAGCCCCAGACTAGCGGGGACCGGGGAGCTGTTTTTT.

This clonotype was counted ten times or more. The V call is TRBV28, the J call TRBJ1-5; D is unclear. The CDR3 has 13 residues. Trimming pared 7 bases from V and 5 bases from J, leaving 12 bases between. Germline V lookup: CDR1 MDHEN, CDR2 SYDVKM. CDR3 bases: TGTGCCAGCACACCGGGTCCCTATCAGCCCCAGCATTTT. It codes for CASTPGPYQPQHF.

V and J are TRBV5-5 and TRBJ1-3; D is possibly TRBD1 (5 bases). Per germline, CDR1 SGHKS and CDR2 YYEKEE (reference sequence). Deletions cut 0 bases from V and 4 bases from J, with 11 bases between. This CDR3 region has 15 residues. The CDR3 region has the DNA TGTGCCAGCAGCTTGGGGGGACCAAGAGGAAACACCATATATTTT. Its translation is CASSLGGPRGNTIYF.

This clonotype was seen more than once but under ten times. The V call is TRBV7-9, the J call TRBJ1-1; D remains unclear. V was shortened by 4 bases and J by 1 base, with 7 bases between the two germline ends. The germline gives CDR1 SEHNR, CDR2 FQNEAQ (reference sequence). This CDR3 spans 13 amino acids. This chain's CDR3 is CASSSRWNTEAFF. In nucleotides, the CDR3 is TGTGCCAGCAGCTCCAGGTGGAACACTGAAGCTTTCTTT.

CDR3 protein: CASSPGTGVLGYTF. Written as DNA, the CDR3 is TGTGCCAGCAGTCCCGGGACAGGGGTTCTTGGCTACACCTTC. The rearrangement uses TRBV27 and TRBJ1-2; 10 bases are shared with TRBD1. In germline, CDR1 is MNHEY, CDR2 SMNVEV (reference sequence). This CDR3 is built from 14 residues. V trimming: 5 bases; J trimming: 7 bases; junction bases outside the gene matches: 7.

The chain recombines TRBV10-3 with TRBJ2-7; TRBD1 or TRBD2 may be the D gene (6 bases each). The CDR3 runs to 14 residues. Germline loops: CDR1 ENHRY, CDR2 SYGVKD. Trimming shortened V by 9 bases and J by 0 bases, and 15 bases separated the two germline ends. CDR3 nucleotides: TGTGCCATTGCGCGGGACACAAGCTCCTACGAGCAGTACTTC. Translation: CAIARDTSSYEQYF.

This clonotype was detected only a few times. V gene TRBV29-1 combines with J gene TRBJ1-1, with D hard to call. Germline CDR1 SQVTM, CDR2 ANQGSEA. V shed 4 bases and J shed 0 bases, with 6 bases lying between them. This CDR3 has 12 amino acids. CDR3 loop: CSVVQMNTEAFF. The CDR3 DNA reads TGCAGCGTTGTACAGATGAACACTGAAGCTTTCTTT.

In its sample, this clonotype was seen many times. The genes are TRBV5-1 and TRBJ1-1, with a tentative D call TRBD1 (6 bases). Germline V CDR1 and CDR2: SGHRS, YFSETQ. The V gene lost 4 bases and the J gene lost 8 bases, with 12 bases spanning the gap. This CDR3 region has 12 residues. This CDR3 reads CASSRVGQEAFF. CDR3 DNA sequence: TGCGCCAGCAGCCGTGTTGGACAGGAAGCTTTCTTT.

This clonotype was observed many times. The genes are TRBV28 and TRBJ1-1; D might be TRBD1 (5 bases). Germline CDR1 and CDR2: MDHEN and SYDVKM. V shed 5 bases and J shed 4 bases, with 17 bases lying between them. The CDR3 length is 15 residues. CDR3 in DNA: TGTGCCAGCAGTCCGCCTAAAGACGGGACCACTGAAGCTTTCTTT. It specifies CASSPPKDGTTEAFF.

CDR3 in amino acids: CASSLSGPSTDTQYF. CDR3 in DNA: TGTGCCAGCAGTTTGAGCGGTCCTAGCACAGATACGCAGTATTTT. This chain uses TRBV12-3 or TRBV12-4 with TRBJ2-3; possibly TRBD2 for D (5 bases). The CDR3 extends over 15 amino acids. Trimming removed 3 bases at V and 0 bases at J, with 10 bases between.

The chain employs TRBV29-1 and TRBJ2-5; 11 nucleotides agree with TRBD2. V gave up 3 bases and J gave up 2 bases; unmatched junction bases: 5. This CDR3 is built from 15 residues. From germline, CDR1 is SQVTM and CDR2 ANQGSEA. CDR3 residues: CSVEVLAGGQETQYF. CDR3 coding DNA: TGCAGCGTTGAGGTCCTAGCGGGAGGACAAGAGACCCAGTACTTC.

As concerns this clonotype: A far larger clone differs by one base, so this is likely a read error. The rearrangement joins TRBV28 to TRBJ2-3; 8 positions agree with TRBD2. CDR3 size: 17 residues. After removal of 5 bases from V and 4 bases from J, the junction contained 14 bases not matched to a gene. Germline values: CDR1 MDHEN, CDR2 SYDVKM. CDR3 protein: CASSERNLATSADTQYF. DNA of the CDR3: TGTGCCAGCAGTGAAAGAAACCTAGCGACTAGCGCAGATACGCAGTATTTT.

The count of this clonotype is one. The genes are TRBV6-1 and TRBJ1-5; unclear D gene. The CDR3 has 16 amino acids. CDR1 and CDR2 (germline): MNHNS, SASEGT. Trimming removed 3 bases at V and 4 bases at J, with 16 bases between. CDR3 nucleotides: TGTGCCAGCAGTGACCCCGCGCAGAGGACTAATCAGCCCCAGCATTTT. Its protein is CASSDPAQRTNQPQHF.

This clonotype was counted ten times or more. The V and J genes are TRBV28 and TRBJ2-7, with TRBD2 matching 8 bases. CDR3 length: 12 residues. The V and J ends lost 7 bases and 3 bases, in that order; junction bases with no gene match: 2. CDR1 MDHEN and CDR2 SYDVKM come from the germline V gene. This chain's CDR3 is CASTGGIYEQYF. As DNA, the CDR3 is TGTGCCAGCACGGGGGGGATCTACGAGCAGTACTTC.

V is TRBV29-1 and J is TRBJ2-3; the match to TRBD2 covers 10 bases. After removal of 7 bases from V and 4 bases from J, the junction contained 11 bases not matched to a gene. The CDR3 is 15 residues long. CDR1 and CDR2 (germline): SQVTM, ANQGSEA. The CDR3 loop is CSAKKGTSVSDTQYF. The CDR3, as DNA: TGCAGCGCTAAAAAAGGGACTAGCGTTTCAGATACGCAGTATTTT.